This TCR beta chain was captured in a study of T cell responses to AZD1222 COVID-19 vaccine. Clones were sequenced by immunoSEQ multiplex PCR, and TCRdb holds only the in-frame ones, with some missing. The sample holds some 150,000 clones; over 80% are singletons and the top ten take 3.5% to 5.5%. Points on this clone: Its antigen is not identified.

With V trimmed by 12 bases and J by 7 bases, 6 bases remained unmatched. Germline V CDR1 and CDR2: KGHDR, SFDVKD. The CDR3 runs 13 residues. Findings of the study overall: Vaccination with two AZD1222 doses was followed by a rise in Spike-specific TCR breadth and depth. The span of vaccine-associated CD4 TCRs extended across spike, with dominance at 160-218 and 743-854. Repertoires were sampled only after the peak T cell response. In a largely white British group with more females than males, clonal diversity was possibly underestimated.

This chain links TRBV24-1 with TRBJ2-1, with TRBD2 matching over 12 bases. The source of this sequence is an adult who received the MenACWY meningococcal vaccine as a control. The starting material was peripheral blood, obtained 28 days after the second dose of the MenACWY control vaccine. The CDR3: CAASGRASNEQFF. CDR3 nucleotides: TGTGCCGCTAGCGGGAGGGCCTCAAATGAGCAGTTCTTC.